This TCR beta chain was documented in a study of T cell changes during pregnancy in multiple sclerosis. The data were produced by immunoSEQ multiplex PCR, yet TCRdb's version contains in-frame clones alone and is incomplete. Here the sample spans more than 85,000 clones, just under 95% being singletons. CDR3 length: 15 amino acids. V was shortened by 0 bases and J by 7 bases, with 16 bases between the two germline ends. Germline lookup yields CDR1 SGDLS and CDR2 YYNGEE. The sequence was collected from a female donor in good health, enrolled as a control in a pregnancy study. The chain couples TRBV9 to TRBJ1-2; maybe TRBD1 (5 bases). The specimen comprised peripheral blood, sampled in the third trimester of pregnancy. The chain's CDR3 is CASSVDLPGPRGYTF. CDR3 nucleotide sequence: TGTGCCAGCAGCGTAGATCTCCCAGGGCCGCGTGGCTACACCTTC.